These T cell receptor beta chains were read from a single sample in a study of human T cells and chemical hapten exposure. TCRdb reprocessed the RACE reads with MiXCR, giving one entry per CDR3 protein. This sample carries approximately 92,000 distinct CDR3 sequences, approximately 10% of them seen once, and the ten largest clones take 3.2%. The input for sequencing was whole blood, taken in connection with sensitization to the hapten diphenylcyclopropenone (DPC). Source of these receptors: a woman aged 35 to 49 with alopecia areata. Some clones in this sample may be carry-over from other donors' samples. Both conserved end residues are part of each CDR3. D genes are given only for firm matches. A row's size may be missing; if present it is once, few, many or a size class.

TRBD1	TRBV7-9	TRBJ2-2	many	CASSWRQGRTGELFF	TGTGCCAGCAGCTGGAGACAGGGACGGACCGGGGAGCTGTTTTTT
.	TRBV20-1	TRBJ2-3	.	CSARGISPDTQYF	TGCAGTGCTAGGGGTATATCCCCAGATACGCAGTATTTT
.	TRBV30	TRBJ1-1	many	CAWSVGGLEAFF	TGTGCCTGGAGTGTTGGGGGACTTGAAGCTTTCTTT
TRBD1	TRBV5-1	TRBJ2-1	many	CASSLDGQGRSGEQFF	TGCGCCAGCAGCTTGGACGGACAGGGTCGTTCCGGTGAGCAGTTCTTC
TRBD2	TRBV20-1	TRBJ2-1	.	CSAAGELAGGHNEQFF	TGCAGTGCTGCCGGGGAACTAGCGGGGGGACACAATGAGCAGTTCTTC
.	TRBV4-2	TRBJ2-7	many	CASSPRLTSYEQYF	TGTGCCAGCAGCCCCCGTTTGACGTCCTACGAGCAGTACTTC
TRBD1	TRBV5-4	TRBJ2-7	many	CASSWDRGYEQYF	TGTGCCAGCAGCTGGGACAGGGGCTACGAGCAGTACTTC
.	TRBV7-2	TRBJ1-1	.	CACSLAIGNTEAFF	TGTGCCTGCAGCTTAGCCATCGGGAACACTGAAGCTTTCTTT
.	TRBV12-3/TRBV12-4	TRBJ2-1	.	CASSFDKAPPLGNEQFF	TGTGCCAGCAGTTTCGATAAGGCCCCGCCTCTAGGAAATGAGCAGTTCTTC
.	TRBV7-2	TRBJ2-5	.	CASSPKLGGQETQYF	TGTGCCAGCAGCCCTAAGTTAGGGGGGCAAGAGACCCAGTACTTC
.	TRBV24-1	TRBJ2-7	many	CATRHRGARYEQYF	TGTGCCACACGACATCGAGGGGCAAGGTACGAGCAGTACTTC
.	TRBV7-2	TRBJ1-1	few	CASSYLQGHTEAFF	TGTGCCAGCAGCTATCTACAGGGCCACACTGAAGCTTTCTTT
.	TRBV19	TRBJ2-1	many	CASSINRGKGEQFF	TGTGCCAGTAGTATAAATCGGGGAAAGGGTGAGCAGTTCTTC
TRBD1	TRBV29-1	TRBJ1-5	.	CSVGDRGGRQPQHF	TGCAGCGTGGGGGACAGGGGAGGACGGCAGCCCCAGCATTTT
.	TRBV11-2	TRBJ1-1	many	CASSLVWRGNTEAFF	TGTGCCAGCAGCTTAGTTTGGCGGGGGAACACTGAAGCTTTCTTT
.	TRBV18	TRBJ2-7	.	CASSPGDPGAEQYF	TGTGCCAGCTCACCCGGGGACCCGGGGGCCGAGCAGTACTTC
TRBD2	TRBV30	TRBJ2-7	many	CAWRTSGSLHEQYF	TGTGCCTGGAGGACTAGCGGGAGCCTCCACGAGCAGTACTTC
TRBD2	TRBV12-3/TRBV12-4	TRBJ2-3	many	CASIVAGPPTDTQYF	TGTGCCAGCATCGTAGCGGGGCCCCCCACAGATACGCAGTATTTT
.	TRBV25-1	TRBJ2-1	many	CASSEYEPRGLQQFF	TGTGCCAGCAGTGAATACGAACCGAGGGGACTTCAGCAGTTCTTC
.	TRBV3-1	TRBJ1-2	.	CASSPLQARGGYTF	TGTGCCAGCAGCCCCCTGCAGGCCAGGGGAGGCTACACCTTC
.	TRBV7-2	TRBJ1-6	few	CASSLVPGRYNSPLHF	TGTGCCAGCAGCTTAGTCCCGGGACGGTATAATTCACCCCTCCACTTT
.	TRBV7-2	TRBJ1-4	many	CASSFGRANEKLFF	TGTGCCAGCAGCTTCGGCAGGGCTAATGAAAAACTGTTTTTT
TRBD2	TRBV5-1	TRBJ2-1	few	CASSLATSGNYNEQFF	TGCGCCAGCAGCTTGGCCACTAGCGGGAACTACAATGAGCAGTTCTTC
TRBD2	TRBV28	TRBJ2-7	.	CASSPTSGPSYEQYF	TGTGCCAGCAGCCCGACTAGCGGGCCCTCCTACGAGCAGTACTTC
TRBD1	TRBV24-1	TRBJ2-2	many	CATSDPGQGANTGELFF	TGTGCCACCAGTGATCCTGGACAGGGCGCGAACACCGGGGAGCTGTTTTTT
.	TRBV2	TRBJ2-7	.	CASKRDLTYEQYF	TGTGCCAGCAAGAGGGACTTGACCTACGAGCAGTACTTC
TRBD1	TRBV12-3/TRBV12-4	TRBJ1-1	few	CASSIQGPNTEAFF	TGTGCCAGCAGCATACAGGGGCCCAACACTGAAGCTTTCTTT
TRBD1	TRBV5-1	TRBJ2-2	.	CASSLLGQGFDGELFF	TGCGCCAGCAGCTTGCTGGGACAGGGGTTTGACGGGGAGCTGTTTTTT
.	TRBV12-3/TRBV12-4	TRBJ1-1	few	CASSLRDGFWTEAFF	TGTGCCAGCAGTCTCCGGGACGGGTTTTGGACTGAAGCTTTCTTT
.	TRBV28	TRBJ2-2	.	CASSLFNGEPFF	TGTGCCAGCAGTTTATTTAACGGGGAGCCGTTTTTT
.	TRBV9	TRBJ2-7	few	CASSVAAGDSHEQYF	TGTGCCAGCAGCGTAGCTGCAGGGGATTCCCACGAGCAGTACTTC
TRBD2	TRBV29-1	TRBJ2-7	few	CSATSGGYEQYF	TGCAGCGCAACTAGCGGGGGATACGAGCAGTACTTC
.	TRBV6-5	TRBJ2-3	.	CATGGASTDTQYF	TGTGCCACCGGTGGGGCTAGCACAGATACGCAGTATTTT
TRBD2	TRBV7-7	TRBJ2-1	few	CASSPRGGSGEQFF	TGTGCTAGCAGTCCCCGGGGAGGGTCCGGTGAGCAGTTCTTC
.	TRBV24-1	TRBJ2-5	many	CATARGSQETQYF	TGTGCCACCGCACGGGGATCACAAGAGACCCAGTACTTC
TRBD1	TRBV27	TRBJ1-6	many	CASSTPTGYNSPLHF	TGTGCCAGCAGTACCCCGACAGGGTATAATTCACCCCTCCACTTT
.	TRBV29-1	TRBJ2-3	few	CSVEDGHKDTQYF	TGCAGCGTTGAAGATGGTCATAAGGATACGCAGTATTTT
.	TRBV7-2	TRBJ1-5	few	CASSLIPGGVQPQHF	TGTGCCAGCAGCTTAATTCCTGGGGGAGTTCAGCCCCAGCATTTT
.	TRBV7-6	TRBJ1-4	many	CASSLDGATNEKLFF	TGTGCCAGCAGCTTGGACGGAGCAACTAATGAAAAACTGTTTTTT
.	TRBV7-9	TRBJ1-4	few	CASSSPGNEKLFF	TGTGCCAGCAGCTCGCCGGGAAATGAAAAACTGTTTTTT
.	TRBV7-2	TRBJ2-3	many	CASSSPRSGTDTQYF	TGTGCCAGCAGCTCCCCCCGGAGTGGCACAGATACGCAGTATTTT
TRBD1	TRBV4-1	TRBJ1-5	few	CASSQEVSGQGSGNQPQHF	TGCGCCAGCAGCCAAGAGGTATCGGGACAGGGCTCGGGCAATCAGCCCCAGCATTTT
TRBD1	TRBV6-2/TRBV6-3	TRBJ1-5	.	CASSSRDRGYQPQHF	TGTGCCAGCAGTTCCCGGGACAGGGGGTATCAGCCCCAGCATTTT
.	TRBV7-2	TRBJ2-1	few	CASSLAPGGSGGNNEQFF	TGTGCCAGCAGCTTAGCCCCAGGGGGGAGCGGGGGAAACAATGAGCAGTTCTTC
.	TRBV6-6	TRBJ2-1	few	CASTITSSVNEQFF	TGTGCCAGCACTATTACGTCTAGCGTCAATGAGCAGTTCTTC
.	TRBV4-3	TRBJ2-1	many	CASSQDRTLRKNEQFF	TGCGCCAGCAGCCAAGATCGCACTCTTCGGAAGAATGAGCAGTTCTTC
.	TRBV3-1	TRBJ2-1	few	CASSPKAGDEQFF	TGTGCCAGCAGCCCGAAGGCCGGGGATGAGCAGTTCTTC
TRBD1	TRBV29-1	TRBJ2-2	many	CSVQAGQGSGELFF	TGCAGCGTTCAGGCGGGACAGGGGTCCGGGGAGCTGTTTTTT
.	TRBV3-1	TRBJ2-2	.	CASSQGAQSTGELFF	TGTGCCAGCAGCCAAGGCGCACAGAGCACCGGGGAGCTGTTTTTT